This entry lists 26 T cell receptor beta chains sequenced from one sample in a study of cytomegalovirus exposure and HLA in healthy donors. 13 Jbeta primers and 60 Vbeta primers were used for the PCR. Only in-frame clones appear in the TCRdb table, and some are missing; sequencing was by immunoSEQ multiplex PCR. The sample has roughly 120,000 clones, roughly 73% seen once. Sequencing was done on a sample of PBMCs. The receptors here all came from a man between 60 and 75 years old in good health and CMV-seropositive.

This clone was recorded a few times. The chain recombines TRBV28 with TRBJ1-1, with D unresolved. Trimming pared 5 bases from V and 0 bases from J, leaving 7 bases between. The CDR3 loop spans 13 amino acids. CDR1 and CDR2 from the germline V gene are MDHEN and SYDVKM. The CDR3 DNA is TGTGCCAGCAGTCGGGAACTGAACACTGAAGCTTTCTTT. It specifies CASSRELNTEAFF. Together with reference TRBV28 and TRBJ1-1, the CDR3 gives the full variable domain: DVKVTQSSRYLVKRTGEKVFLECVQDMDHENMFWYRQDPGLGLRLIYFSYDVKMKEKGDIPEGYSVSREKKERFSLILESASTNQTSMYLCASSRELNTEAFFGQGTRLTVV.

The chain is built from TRBV28 and TRBJ2-6; 8 positions agree with TRBD1. The CDR3 sequence is 18 residues long. Trimming took 6 bases from V and 2 from J; bases not matched to a gene: 12. Germline CDR1 is MDHEN and CDR2 is SYDVKM. The CDR3 loop is CASSRDRSYAPGANVLTF. CDR3 nucleotide sequence: TGTGCCAGCAGCCGGGACAGGTCATATGCACCTGGGGCCAACGTCCTGACTTTC.

In this sample, this clone turned up a few times. This chain connects TRBV27 to TRBJ1-6, with TRBD1 matching 7 bases. Germline lookup yields CDR1 MNHEY and CDR2 SMNVEV (reference sequence). J gave up 7 bases and V 3 bases, and 3 bases lay outside the gene matches. This CDR3 is 14 amino acids long. The CDR3 loop reads CASSFRQGNSPLHF. The CDR3 DNA sequence: TGTGCCAGCAGTTTCCGACAGGGAAATTCACCCCTCCACTTT.

This clone was detected once. The chain couples TRBV5-1 to TRBJ1-2; D not certain. This CDR3 comprises 14 residues. V was clipped by 0 bases and J by 1 base, with 7 bases between them. Per the germline V gene, CDR1 is SGHRS and CDR2 is YFSETQ. The CDR3 sequence is CASSLGGNNYGYTF. In DNA form, the CDR3 reads TGCGCCAGCAGCTTGGGCGGTAATAACTATGGCTACACCTTC.

V is TRBV5-4 and J is TRBJ2-4; the D gene is possibly TRBD2 (6 bases). V shed 3 bases and J shed 0 bases, with 13 bases lying between them. This CDR3 spans 16 amino acids. CDR1 is SGHNT and CDR2 is YYREEE in the germline V gene (reference sequence). The CDR3 spells CASSYVSGEAKNIQYF. In nucleotides, the CDR3 is TGTGCCAGCAGCTACGTCTCGGGGGAAGCCAAAAACATTCAGTACTTC.

The genes are TRBV6-6 and TRBJ2-3; 13 bases are a match to TRBD2. Germline CDR1 reads MNHNY; CDR2 reads SVGAGI (reference sequence). V was pared by 5 bases and J by 2 bases, with 4 bases of the junction left unmatched. The CDR3 consists of 16 residues. The DNA for the CDR3 is TGTGCCAGCAGTGTAGGGACTAGCGGGGACACAGATACGCAGTATTTT. This codes for CASSVGTSGDTDTQYF.

The V call is TRBV30, the J call TRBJ1-4; a weak D match, TRBD1 (5 bases). Between the trimmed V and J ends, which lost 6 bases and 4 bases, there was a span of 12 bases. The CDR3 runs to 13 residues. CDR1 is GTSNPN and CDR2 is SVGIG in the germline V gene (reference sequence). CDR3 bases: TGTGCCTGTACCGGCGGGGGTAATGAAAAACTGTTTTTT. It yields the protein CACTGGGNEKLFF.

The chain combines TRBV18 with TRBJ2-5; 11 bases fit TRBD2. Germline trimming cut 3 bases from V and 3 bases from J; bases unmatched to any gene: 0. Looked up from germline, CDR1 is KGHSH and CDR2 is LQKENI. The CDR3 is made up of 14 amino acids. The chain's CDR3 is CASSPTSGEETQYF. The CDR3 DNA reads as TGTGCCAGCTCACCGACTAGCGGGGAAGAGACCCAGTACTTC. The whole variable domain, remainder taken from reference TRBV18 and TRBJ2-5, is NAGVMQNPRHLVRRRGQEARLRCSPMKGHSHVYWYRQLPEEGLKFMVYLQKENIIDESGMPKERFSAEFPKEGPSILRIQQVVRGDSAAYFCASSPTSGEETQYFGPGTRLLVL.

V is TRBV7-8 and J is TRBJ2-3; perhaps TRBD1 as D (6 bases). The CDR3 totals 13 residues. The V end lost 6 bases, the J end lost 3 bases, and 10 bases lay between the germline ends. Germline CDR1 and CDR2: SGHVS and FQNEAQ. CDR3 in amino acids: CASSDRSTDTQYF. The CDR3 region has the DNA TGTGCCAGCAGTGACAGGTCGACAGATACGCAGTATTTT. Full variable domain (remainder filled in from reference TRBV7-8 and TRBJ2-3): GAGVSQSPRYKVAKRGQDVALRCDPISGHVSLFWYQQALGQGPEFLTYFQNEAQLDKSGLPSDRFFAERPEGSVSTLKIQRTQQEDSAVYLCASSDRSTDTQYFGPGTRLTVL.

This chain links TRBV5-1 with TRBJ2-1, with D maybe TRBD2 (5 bases). The CDR3 consists of 13 residues. Trimming removed 1 base at V and 3 bases at J, with 5 bases between. In germline, CDR1 is SGHRS, CDR2 YFSETQ. The CDR3 is CASSLTSYNEQFF. CDR3 DNA: TGCGCCAGCAGCTTGACTAGCTACAATGAGCAGTTCTTC.

J is TRBJ2-3 and V is TRBV28, with 8 bases lining up with TRBD1. The germline CDR1 and CDR2 sequences are MDHEN and SYDVKM. Trimming removed 3 bases from V and 2 bases from J; junction bases left unmatched: 7. This CDR3 is built from 16 residues. In DNA, the CDR3 is TGTGCCAGCAGTTTTCCGGGACAGGCTTCCACAGATACGCAGTATTTT. It yields the protein CASSFPGQASTDTQYF.

The rearrangement links TRBV5-6 to TRBJ1-1, with 7 nucleotides matching TRBD1. V was clipped by 0 bases and J by 5 bases; unmatched bases: 7. This CDR3 region has 15 residues. Germline values: CDR1 SGHDT, CDR2 YYEEEE. The CDR3 sequence: CASSLGWAGGTEAFF. CDR3 nucleotides: TGTGCCAGCAGCTTGGGCTGGGCAGGGGGAACTGAAGCTTTCTTT.

The chain combines TRBV6-5 with TRBJ1-1, with D unclear. Trimming removed 6 bases from V and 0 bases from J, with 14 bases in between. Germline CDR1 and CDR2: MNHEY and SVGAGI. This CDR3 is built from 15 residues. The CDR3 DNA follows: TGTGCCAGCAGCCGACTACAAGGCTTGAACACTGAAGCTTTCTTT. Translated, it gives CASSRLQGLNTEAFF.

The table lists this clone with a count of one. The CDR3 region is CASSLKGQRGTGELFF. Here the CDR3 DNA reads TGTGCCAGCAGCTTGAAAGGGCAGCGGGGGACCGGGGAGCTGTTTTTT. The V and J genes are TRBV5-6 and TRBJ2-2; the match to TRBD2 covers 8 bases. The CDR3 contains 16 residues. The V gene's germline CDR1 is SGHDT and CDR2 YYEEEE. V lost 1 base to trimming and J lost 5 bases; unmatched junction nucleotides: 7. Complete variable domain (other parts from reference TRBV5-6 and TRBJ2-2): DAGVTQSPTHLIKTRGQQVTLRCSPKSGHDTVSWYQQALGQGPQFIFQYYEEEERQRGNFPDRFSGHQFPNYSSELNVNALLLGDSALYLCASSLKGQRGTGELFFGEGSRLTVL.

The V and J genes are TRBV30 and TRBJ1-5, with unresolved D. Per germline, CDR1 GTSNPN and CDR2 SVGIG (reference sequence). Trimming shortened V by 4 bases and J by 0 bases, and 13 bases separated the two germline ends. CDR3 size: 15 residues. CDR3 DNA sequence: TGTGCCTGGACTCGAAGTCTCGGTAGCAATCAGCCCCAGCATTTT. Protein sequence: CAWTRSLGSNQPQHF.

The chain carries TRBV6-5 and TRBJ2-7; D is undetermined. Trimming pared 8 bases from V and 7 bases from J, leaving 9 bases between. CDR3 length equals 10 residues. Germline V gene lookup returns CDR1 MNHEY and CDR2 SVGAGI. CDR3 sequence reads: CASPSQEQYF. DNA for the CDR3: TGTGCCAGCCCTTCGCAGGAGCAGTACTTC.

The rearrangement joins TRBV9 to TRBJ2-7; no firm D call. Germline loops: CDR1 SGDLS, CDR2 YYNGEE. V lost 5 bases and J 2 bases, leaving 14 bases between the germline ends. CDR3 length equals 14 residues. The CDR3 DNA reads TGTGCCAGCAGTCTCCGCCACCAGACCTACGAGCAGTACTTC. Its translation is CASSLRHQTYEQYF.

This chain joins TRBV11-2 and TRBJ2-5; no reliable D call. CDR3 length: 13 amino acids. Germline CDR1 and CDR2: SGHAT and FQNNGV. V shed 5 bases and J shed 5 bases, with 12 bases lying between them. For the CDR3, the DNA is TGTGCCAGCAGCGATAGTTACGCGGAGACCCAGTACTTC. Its translation is CASSDSYAETQYF.

The chain carries TRBV6-5 and TRBJ2-5, with D possibly TRBD2 on 6 matching bases. The ends were cut back, 5 bases at V and 9 bases at J, with 22 bases in the middle. The CDR3 has 15 residues. CDR1 is MNHEY and CDR2 is SVGAGI in the germline V gene. This CDR3 reads CASSASPGSWGAQYF. The CDR3 region has the DNA TGTGCCAGCAGTGCTAGCCCAGGGTCCTGGGGGGCCCAGTACTTC.

V and J are TRBV2 and TRBJ2-5; D gene unclear. The CDR3 is 15 amino acids. The germline V gene has CDR1 SNHLY and CDR2 FYNNEI. Trimming cost V 1 base and J 1 base, with 10 bases left between them. Here the CDR3 DNA reads TGTGCCAGCAGTGAAGAGAGCCTGCCCCAAGAGACCCAGTACTTC. Its translation is CASSEESLPQETQYF.

This chain joins TRBV25-1 and TRBJ2-3; the match to TRBD2 covers 7 bases. Germline loops: CDR1 MGHDK, CDR2 SYGVNS. V trimming: 7 bases; J trimming: 3 bases; junction bases outside the gene matches: 10. The length of the CDR3 is 15 residues. CDR3 protein: CASTRMRGGTDTQYF. In DNA, the CDR3 is TGTGCCAGCACTCGAATGCGGGGAGGGACAGATACGCAGTATTTT.

The chain employs TRBV2 and TRBJ1-4; D remains ambiguous. The CDR3 extends over 13 amino acids. The V end lost 9 bases, the J end lost 5 bases, and 13 bases lay between the germline ends. In germline, CDR1 is SNHLY, CDR2 FYNNEI. The CDR3: CASEREVNEKLFF. DNA of the CDR3: TGTGCCAGTGAGAGGGAGGTAAATGAAAAACTGTTTTTT.

The chain recombines TRBV5-4 with TRBJ1-2; D remains ambiguous. Germline V gene sequence: CDR1 SGHNT, CDR2 YYREEE (reference sequence). Trimming removed 4 bases at V and 1 base at J, with 8 bases between. This CDR3 contains 13 residues. The CDR3: CASSHPRNYGYTF. CDR3 in DNA: TGTGCCAGCAGCCACCCGCGTAACTATGGCTACACCTTC. Full variable domain (missing parts from reference TRBV5-4 and TRBJ1-2): ETGVTQSPTHLIKTRGQQVTLRCSSQSGHNTVSWYQQALGQGPQFIFQYYREEENGRGNFPPRFSGLQFPNYSSELNVNALELDDSALYLCASSHPRNYGYTFGSGTRLTVV.

The chain uses TRBV29-1 and TRBJ1-4; maybe TRBD1 (5 bases). The V and J ends lost 1 base and 7 bases respectively, with 16 bases between them. The length of the CDR3 is 15 residues. Per germline, CDR1 SQVTM and CDR2 ANQGSEA. Here the CDR3 DNA reads TGCAGCGTTGAAGCCCCAGGGATTGGCTCTGAAAAACTGTTTTTT. Its protein product is CSVEAPGIGSEKLFF.

The V gene is TRBV6-4, the J gene TRBJ1-4; 8 bases map to TRBD1. Germline V lookup: CDR1 MRHNA, CDR2 SNTAGT. This CDR3 contains 14 residues. The V segment lost 3 bases and the J segment 5 bases; nucleotides outside the gene matches: 2. CDR3 sequence reads: CASSEDRDNEKLFF. CDR3 in DNA: TGTGCCAGCAGTGAGGACAGGGACAATGAAAAACTGTTTTTT.

CDR3 sequence: CASSYGGMGSYEQYF. In nucleotides, the CDR3 is TGTGCCAGCAGTTACGGAGGGATGGGTTCCTACGAGCAGTACTTC. The V call is TRBV6-5, the J call TRBJ2-7, with D possibly matching TRBD2 (6 bases). Germline V gene data show CDR1 as MNHEY and CDR2 as SVGAGI. The CDR3 is 15 residues long. The V end lost 2 bases, the J end lost 1 base, and 12 bases lay between the germline ends.